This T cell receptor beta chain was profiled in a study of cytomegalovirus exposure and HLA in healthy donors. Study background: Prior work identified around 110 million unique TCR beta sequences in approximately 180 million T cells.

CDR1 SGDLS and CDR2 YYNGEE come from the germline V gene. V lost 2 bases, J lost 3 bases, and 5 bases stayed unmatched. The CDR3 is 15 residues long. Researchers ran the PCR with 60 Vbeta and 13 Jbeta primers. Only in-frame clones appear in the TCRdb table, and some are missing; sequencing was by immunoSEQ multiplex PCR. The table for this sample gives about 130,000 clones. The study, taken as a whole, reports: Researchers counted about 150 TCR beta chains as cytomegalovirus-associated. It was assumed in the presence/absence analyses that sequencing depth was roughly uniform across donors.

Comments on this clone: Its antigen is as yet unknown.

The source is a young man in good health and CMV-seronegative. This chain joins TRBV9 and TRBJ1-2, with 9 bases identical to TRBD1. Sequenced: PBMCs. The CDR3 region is CASSVRDRAYYGYTF. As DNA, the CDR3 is TGTGCCAGCAGCGTTCGGGACAGGGCTTACTATGGCTACACCTTC. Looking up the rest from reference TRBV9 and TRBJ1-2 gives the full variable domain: DSGVTQTPKHLITATGQRVTLRCSPRSGDLSVYWYQQSLDQGLQFLIQYYNGEERAKGNILERFSAQQFPDLHSELNLSSLELGDSALYFCASSVRDRAYYGYTFGSGTRLTVV.